The next 24 T cell receptor beta chains were all read from a single sample in a study of blood T cell repertoires in COVID-19. Sequencing was performed with immunoSEQ multiplex PCR; in TCRdb, only in-frame clones are kept and a portion is missing. The repertoire holds under 250,000 clones, with around nine tenths as singletons. Sequencing was carried out using peripheral blood. The receptors were sampled from a man aged 25-45 years with COVID-19, enrolled during active disease.

J is TRBJ1-2 and V is TRBV19; D possibly corresponds to TRBD1 (5 bases). The CDR3 is made up of 15 amino acids. Trimming took 4 bases from V and 2 from J, leaving 14 bases between them. Germline V gene sequence: CDR1 LNHDA, CDR2 SQIVND (reference sequence). The CDR3 sequence is CASSTPSTGNYGYTF. CDR3 in DNA: TGTGCCAGTAGTACTCCCTCTACAGGAAACTATGGCTACACCTTC.

The J gene is TRBJ1-2, the V gene TRBV11-2, with 9 positions matching TRBD1. The CDR3 totals 16 residues. Germline V gives CDR1 SGHAT, CDR2 FQNNGV. Losses at the gene ends were 5 bases for V and 6 bases for J; bases not matched to a gene: 13. The CDR3 sequence is CASSRTQGAGRDGYTF. The DNA of the CDR3 is TGTGCCAGCAGCCGAACACAGGGGGCCGGTAGAGATGGCTACACCTTC.

A single count supports this clone. This chain uses TRBV5-4 with TRBJ2-5; TRBD1 matches 7 bases. Looked up from germline, CDR1 is SGHNT and CDR2 is YYREEE (reference sequence). V lost 2 bases and J lost 5; bases outside the gene matches: 9. The CDR3 is 15 amino acids. The CDR3 reads CASSLVDRASETQYF. CDR3 bases: TGTGCCAGCAGCTTAGTCGACAGGGCTTCTGAGACCCAGTACTTC.

The genes are TRBV6-4 and TRBJ2-3; 7 bases fit TRBD1. This CDR3 is 14 amino acids long. From germline, CDR1 is MRHNA and CDR2 SNTAGT. After removal of 4 bases from V and 4 bases from J, the junction contained 5 bases not matched to a gene. In DNA, the CDR3 is TGTGCCAGCAGTGTAGAGGGGGCCGCAGATACGCAGTATTTT. Amino acid sequence: CASSVEGAADTQYF.

The rearrangement links TRBV5-1 to TRBJ2-2, with 14 bases lining up with TRBD2. Germline V gives CDR1 SGHRS, CDR2 YFSETQ. The V and J ends lost 3 bases and 4 bases, in that order; junction bases with no gene match: 8. The CDR3 sequence is 18 residues long. CDR3 protein: CASSSGTSGGPSTGELFF. The CDR3 DNA follows: TGCGCCAGCAGCTCCGGGACTAGCGGGGGACCGAGCACCGGGGAGCTGTTTTTT. The whole variable domain, remainder taken from reference TRBV5-1 and TRBJ2-2, is KAGVTQTPRYLIKTRGQQVTLSCSPISGHRSVSWYQQTPGQGLQFLFEYFSETQRNKGNFPGRFSGRQFSNSRSEMNVSTLELGDSALYLCASSSGTSGGPSTGELFFGEGSRLTVL.

V usage is TRBV5-1 and J usage is TRBJ2-1; 11 bases align to TRBD2. CDR1 is SGHRS, CDR2 YFSETQ, per germline. The V segment lost 3 bases and the J segment 1 base; nucleotides outside the gene matches: 12. CDR3 length equals 19 residues. DNA for the CDR3: TGCGCCAGCAGCTCCCCAGGGATCTCTAGCGGGGGGTCCTACAATGAGCAGTTCTTC. Translation gives CASSSPGISSGGSYNEQFF.

The rearrangement joins TRBV6-1 to TRBJ2-7; a possible D gene is TRBD2 (5 bases). CDR3 length equals 13 residues. The germline CDR1 and CDR2 sequences are MNHNS and SASEGT. Trimming left V 3 bases short and J 6 bases short, with 12 bases between. As DNA, the CDR3 is TGTGCCAGCAGTGACACTAGTTTAGGCGAGCAGTACTTC. It yields the protein CASSDTSLGEQYF.

The V gene is TRBV6-5, the J gene TRBJ1-4; 9 positions agree with TRBD1. After removal of 4 bases from V and 7 bases from J, the junction contained 4 bases not matched to a gene. The CDR3 covers 14 residues. Germline assignment: CDR1 MNHEY and CDR2 SVGAGI. CDR3 nucleotides: TGTGCCAGCAGTTGGGGGACAGGGAGTGAAAAACTGTTTTTT. Translation: CASSWGTGSEKLFF.

This chain connects TRBV6-4 to TRBJ2-3, with D uncertain. V lost 10 bases to trimming and J lost 7 bases, with 6 bases between them. CDR3 length: 9 amino acids. From germline, CDR1 is MRHNA and CDR2 SNTAGT. CDR3 sequence reads: CAIYYTQYF. Here the CDR3 DNA reads TGTGCCATTTATTATACGCAGTATTTT.

The V and J genes are TRBV4-1 and TRBJ1-1; maybe TRBD1 (5 bases). This CDR3 is 13 amino acids long. Germline lookup yields CDR1 MGHRA and CDR2 YSYEKL. V gave up 5 bases and J gave up 3 bases, with 10 bases separating them. In DNA, the CDR3 is TGCGCCAGCAGCTCTCAGGGTGACACTGAAGCTTTCTTT. It is translated as CASSSQGDTEAFF.

J is TRBJ1-6 and V is TRBV3-1 (or the pseudogene TRBV3-2), with 8 bases identical to TRBD1. V trimming: 6 bases; J trimming: 10 bases; junction bases outside the gene matches: 8. The CDR3 consists of 14 residues. Germline lookup yields CDR1 LGHDT and CDR2 YNNKEL (reference sequence). The CDR3 protein is CASSLGQGRSPLHF. The CDR3 bases are TGTGCCAGCAGTCTAGGACAGGGCAGGTCACCCCTCCACTTT.

The gene calls are TRBV19 and TRBJ2-1; TRBD1 agrees at 9 bases. The CDR3 contains 14 residues. J was trimmed by 9 bases and V by 10 bases; bases with no gene match: 13. CDR1 LNHDA and CDR2 SQIVND come from the germline V gene (reference sequence). DNA for the CDR3: TGTGCCACTACTAGGGGACAGGGAACTGCTGAGCAGTTCTTC. It codes for CATTRGQGTAEQFF.

V gene TRBV21-1 combines with J gene TRBJ1-6; the table names TRBD1, a call not compared with the DNA. TRBV21-1 is flagged as a pseudogene. The CDR3 runs 15 residues. The CDR3 coding sequence is TGTGCCAGCAGGGGACGAAGACAGGGAGATTCACCCCTCCACTTT. Translation: CASRGRRQGDSPLHF.

Note on this clone: The same CDR3 arises from other DNA sequences in this sample as well. The chain recombines TRBV3-1 (or the pseudogene TRBV3-2) with TRBJ2-7; 12 positions agree with TRBD1. Germline CDR1 is LGHDT and CDR2 is YNNKEL (reference sequence). CDR3 length: 14 residues. V trimming: 4 bases; J trimming: 7 bases; junction bases outside the gene matches: 5. The CDR3 sequence is CASSRGQGALEQYF. The CDR3 DNA sequence: TGTGCCAGCAGCCGGGGACAGGGGGCGCTTGAGCAGTACTTC.

The genes are TRBV4-1 and TRBJ2-7; 14 bases map to TRBD2. J gave up 2 bases and V 0 bases, and 3 bases lay outside the gene matches. Looked up from germline, CDR1 is MGHRA and CDR2 is YSYEKL. The CDR3 extends over 17 amino acids. The CDR3: CASSQDWTSGGPYEQYF. The CDR3 DNA reads as TGCGCCAGCAGCCAAGACTGGACTAGCGGGGGGCCCTACGAGCAGTACTTC.

J is TRBJ2-2 and V is TRBV12-5; D ambiguous. CDR1 LGHNT and CDR2 FRNRAP come from the germline V gene. V was cut by 0 bases and J by 1 base, with 12 bases left in between. This CDR3 is 17 amino acids long. In nucleotides, the CDR3 is TGTGCTAGTGGTTTGGTACTGGGCGCAGGGAACACCGGGGAGCTGTTTTTT. Residues: CASGLVLGAGNTGELFF.

This sequence joins TRBV19 and TRBJ1-2; TRBD1 matches 7 bases. CDR1 is LNHDA and CDR2 is SQIVND in the germline V gene (reference sequence). The V and J ends lost 3 bases and 5 bases, in that order; junction bases with no gene match: 6. The CDR3 sequence is 14 residues long. As DNA, the CDR3 is TGTGCCAGTAGTATTGCCCCGGGACAGTATGGCTACACCTTC. Translated: CASSIAPGQYGYTF. The variable domain in full, completed from reference TRBV19 and TRBJ1-2, reads DGGITQSPKYLFRKEGQNVTLSCEQNLNHDAMYWYRQDPGQGLRLIYYSQIVNDFQKGDIAEGYSVSREKKESFPLTVTSAQKNPTAFYLCASSIAPGQYGYTFGSGTRLTVV.

The chain links TRBV29-1 to TRBJ1-1; TRBD1 matches at 8 bases. The germline V gene encodes CDR1 SQVTM and CDR2 ANQGSEA. The CDR3 runs to 14 residues. The V and J ends lost 4 bases and 4 bases, in that order; junction bases with no gene match: 8. For the CDR3, the DNA is TGCAGCGTTGTGGGATCAGGGGGCGGCACTGAAGCTTTCTTT. It yields the protein CSVVGSGGGTEAFF.

This chain connects TRBV6-1 to TRBJ1-4, with 8 bases matching TRBD1. CDR3 length: 16 amino acids. CDR1 and CDR2 (germline): MNHNS, SASEGT. The J segment lost 3 bases and the V segment lost 3 bases, leaving 6 bases of the junction unmatched. The CDR3 nucleotides read TGTGCCAGCAGTGACGGACAGGGAGTACCTAATGAAAAACTGTTTTTT. It codes for CASSDGQGVPNEKLFF.

The chain links TRBV5-1 to TRBJ1-5; D remains ambiguous. Trimming removed 0 bases from V and 2 bases from J, with 9 bases in between. The CDR3 is 15 residues long. Germline lookup yields CDR1 SGHRS and CDR2 YFSETQ. As DNA, the CDR3 is TGCGCCAGCAGCTTGGCCTCGGGAGGCAATCAGCCCCAGCATTTT. Protein sequence: CASSLASGGNQPQHF. Looking up the rest from reference TRBV5-1 and TRBJ1-5 gives the full variable domain: KAGVTQTPRYLIKTRGQQVTLSCSPISGHRSVSWYQQTPGQGLQFLFEYFSETQRNKGNFPGRFSGRQFSNSRSEMNVSTLELGDSALYLCASSLASGGNQPQHFGDGTRLSIL.

The V call is TRBV5-1, the J call TRBJ2-7, with 7 bases that match TRBD1. Per germline, CDR1 SGHRS and CDR2 YFSETQ. CDR3 length: 15 residues. Trimming at V came to 4 bases and at J to 0 bases, leaving 7 bases not matched to a gene. Here the CDR3 DNA reads TGCGCCAGCAGCCTGGGGACAGCGGTCTCCTACGAGCAGTACTTC. This encodes CASSLGTAVSYEQYF.

The V and J genes are TRBV12-3 or TRBV12-4 and TRBJ1-6; 9 positions match TRBD1. J gave up 7 bases and V 9 bases, and 4 bases lay outside the gene matches. The CDR3 is 13 residues long. The CDR3: CASSGQGNSPLHF. DNA for the CDR3: TGTGCCAGTTCGGGACAGGGCAATTCACCCCTCCACTTT.

V is TRBV6-5 and J is TRBJ1-1, with a possible D match to TRBD1 (5 bases). Trimming stripped 0 bases from V and 2 bases from J, with 10 bases between. Germline V gene lookup returns CDR1 MNHEY and CDR2 SVGAGI. The length of the CDR3 is 15 residues. As DNA, the CDR3 is TGTGCCAGCAGTTACTCGACAGAACTAAACACTGAAGCTTTCTTT. Translating it yields CASSYSTELNTEAFF.

The rearrangement links TRBV7-9 to TRBJ2-7, with 7 nucleotides matching TRBD1. The CDR3 consists of 15 residues. After removal of 4 bases from V and 2 bases from J, the junction contained 8 bases not matched to a gene. In germline, CDR1 is SEHNR, CDR2 FQNEAQ (reference sequence). The CDR3 spells CASSSGGTVPYEQYF. CDR3 sequence (DNA): TGTGCCAGCAGCTCAGGTGGGACAGTCCCCTACGAGCAGTACTTC.